These T cell receptor beta chains were read from a single sample in a study of patients and donors after allogeneic stem cell transplantation. TCRdb used MiXCR to reprocess the RT-PCR reads, holding one entry per CDR3 protein. The table records approximately 150,000 distinct CDR3 sequences, about two fifths of them present only once. The source material was blood, either unsorted or a sorted T cell fraction (not recorded which). These receptors came from a human donor who was either an allogeneic HSCT recipient or a stem cell or donor lymphocyte infusion donor (not recorded which). It is not recorded whose cells these are; they may come from a transplant donor. CDR3s include the opening cysteine and the closing phenylalanine or tryptophan. The order of the fields is D gene, clone size, J gene, V gene, CDR3 protein, CDR3 DNA. The D gene is left open where the match is weak. Expanded clones get a size class; other rows say once, few or many, or leave the size out.

TRBD2	-	TRBJ2-1	TRBV11-2	CASSLFWGVVAGRDNEQFF	TGTGCCAGCAGCTTATTTTGGGGAGTGGTAGCGGGGCGAGACAATGAGCAGTTCTTC
-	-	TRBJ1-5	TRBV7-9	CASAQGGNQPQHF	TGTGCCAGCGCCCAAGGTGGCAATCAGCCCCAGCATTTT
-	-	TRBJ2-5	TRBV12-3/TRBV12-4	CASSSPAMETQYF	TGTGCCAGCAGTTCCCCCGCCATGGAGACCCAGTACTTC
-	few	TRBJ1-2	TRBV10-3	CAITETANYGYTF	TGTGCCATCACTGAAACAGCTAACTATGGCTACACCTTC
-	-	TRBJ1-1	TRBV12-3/TRBV12-4	CASSLNVRTEAFF	TGTGCCAGCAGTTTGAACGTCCGCACTGAAGCTTTCTTT
TRBD1	-	TRBJ1-2	TRBV24-1	CATSDRDRAYGYTF	TGTGCCACCAGTGATCGGGACAGGGCCTATGGCTACACCTTC
-	-	TRBJ2-6	TRBV5-1	CASGSSGGANVLTF	TGCGCCAGCGGTTCGAGTGGAGGGGCCAACGTCCTGACTTTC
-	many	TRBJ1-1	TRBV12-3/TRBV12-4	CASSAPRTNTEAFF	TGTGCCAGCAGTGCCCCAAGGACGAACACTGAAGCTTTCTTT
TRBD1	-	TRBJ1-3	TRBV27	CASSFQGTAGNTIYF	TGTGCCAGCAGTTTCCAGGGGACAGCTGGAAACACCATATATTTT
-	many	TRBJ1-4	TRBV7-3	CASSSRAATNEKLFF	TGTGCCAGCAGCTCTCGGGCCGCAACTAATGAAAAACTGTTTTTT
-	-	TRBJ1-1	TRBV15	CATSRVPGSMNTEAFF	TGTGCCACCAGCAGAGTACCTGGCAGCATGAACACTGAAGCTTTCTTT
-	many	TRBJ1-1	TRBV5-1	CASTGGPMNTEAFF	TGCGCCAGCACGGGAGGCCCTATGAACACTGAAGCTTTCTTT
-	-	TRBJ2-1	TRBV5-1	CASSLALMSSYNEQFF	TGCGCCAGCAGCTTAGCTCTCATGAGCTCCTACAATGAGCAGTTCTTC
-	few	TRBJ2-7	TRBV5-6	CASSLGSSYEQYF	TGTGCCAGCAGCTTGGGCTCATCCTACGAGCAGTACTTC
-	-	TRBJ1-2	TRBV29-1	CSVGGQNYGYTF	TGCAGCGTAGGAGGGCAGAACTATGGCTACACCTTC
-	-	TRBJ1-5	TRBV3-1	CASSPNFGSNQPQHF	TGTGCCAGCAGCCCCAACTTTGGTAGCAATCAGCCCCAGCATTTT
-	-	TRBJ2-1	TRBV7-2	CASSLGLSQFF	TGTGCCAGCAGCTTAGGGTTGTCCCAGTTCTTC
-	-	TRBJ2-4	TRBV20-1	CSARQKTKNIQYF	TGCAGTGCTAGACAGAAAACCAAAAACATTCAGTACTTC
-	-	TRBJ1-4	TRBV28	CASRTGGTKEKLFF	TGTGCCAGCCGGACTGGGGGGACTAAAGAAAAACTGTTTTTT
-	many	TRBJ1-5	TRBV20-1	CSARDRGIQPQHF	TGCAGTGCTAGAGATCGGGGGATTCAGCCCCAGCATTTT
-	-	TRBJ1-1	TRBV7-2	CASSQYQTGNTEAFF	TGTGCCAGCAGCCAATACCAGACAGGGAACACTGAAGCTTTCTTT
-	-	TRBJ1-4	TRBV7-7	CASSLAPAANEKLFF	TGTGCTAGCAGCTTAGCCCCGGCTGCTAATGAAAAACTGTTTTTT
TRBD1	many	TRBJ1-6	TRBV9	CASSLSRGRNSPLHF	TGTGCCAGCAGCCTTAGTAGGGGGCGCAATTCACCCCTCCACTTT
-	-	TRBJ1-2	TRBV9	CASSGSGKGILDGYTF	TGTGCCAGCAGCGGGAGCGGGAAAGGTATTCTGGATGGCTACACCTTC
-	few	TRBJ2-1	TRBV4-3	CASSQDRREQFF	TGCGCCAGCAGCCAAGACAGGCGTGAGCAGTTCTTC
-	few	TRBJ1-4	TRBV21-1	CASSNKNRTGYREKLFF	TGTGCCAGCAGCAACAAAAATCGGACAGGGTACCGTGAAAAACTGTTTTTT
-	few	TRBJ1-1	TRBV3-1	CASSQVPGETEAFF	TGTGCCAGCAGCCAAGTTCCAGGGGAGACTGAAGCTTTCTTT
-	-	TRBJ1-1	TRBV28	CASSPHRPNTEAFF	TGTGCCAGCAGTCCTCACCGGCCGAACACTGAAGCTTTCTTT
-	-	TRBJ2-5	TRBV10-3	CAISAFLETQYF	TGTGCCATCAGTGCCTTCTTGGAGACCCAGTACTTC
-	-	TRBJ1-1	TRBV6-2/TRBV6-3	CASSYPYKNTEAFF	TGTGCCAGCAGTTACCCTTACAAGAACACTGAAGCTTTCTTT
-	few	TRBJ1-1	TRBV6-6	CASSYPQLRGNTEAFF	TGTGCCAGCAGTTACCCCCAGTTGCGGGGTAACACTGAAGCTTTCTTT
-	-	TRBJ2-3	TRBV7-2	CASSLRDSDTQYF	TGTGCCAGCAGCTTACGGGACTCCGATACGCAGTATTTT
TRBD2	-	TRBJ2-3	TRBV12-3/TRBV12-4	CASSIPSGRTDTQYF	TGTGCCAGCAGTATTCCTAGCGGAAGGACAGATACGCAGTATTTT